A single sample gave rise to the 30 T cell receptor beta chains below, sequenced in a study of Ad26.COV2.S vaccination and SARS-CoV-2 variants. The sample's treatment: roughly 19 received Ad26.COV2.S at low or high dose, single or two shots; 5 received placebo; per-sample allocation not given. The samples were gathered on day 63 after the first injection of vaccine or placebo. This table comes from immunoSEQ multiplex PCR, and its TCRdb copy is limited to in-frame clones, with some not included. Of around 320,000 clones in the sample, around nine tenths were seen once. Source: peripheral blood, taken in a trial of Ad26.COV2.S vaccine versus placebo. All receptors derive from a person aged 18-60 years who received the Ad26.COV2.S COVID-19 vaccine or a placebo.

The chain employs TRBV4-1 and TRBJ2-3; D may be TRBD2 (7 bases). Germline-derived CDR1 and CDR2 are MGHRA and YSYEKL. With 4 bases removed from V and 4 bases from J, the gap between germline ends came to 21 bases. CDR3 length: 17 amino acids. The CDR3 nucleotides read TGCGCCAGCAGCCCCAACGGGGGGCAGGAATTTGCAGATACGCAGTATTTT. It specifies CASSPNGGQEFADTQYF.

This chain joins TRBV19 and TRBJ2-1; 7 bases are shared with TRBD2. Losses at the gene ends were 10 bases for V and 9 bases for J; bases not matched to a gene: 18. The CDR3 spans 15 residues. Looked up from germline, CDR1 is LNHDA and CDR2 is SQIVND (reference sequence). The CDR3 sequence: CATQKGAGVESEQFF. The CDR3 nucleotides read TGTGCCACTCAAAAAGGGGCGGGGGTCGAGTCTGAGCAGTTCTTC. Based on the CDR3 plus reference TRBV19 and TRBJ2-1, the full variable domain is DGGITQSPKYLFRKEGQNVTLSCEQNLNHDAMYWYRQDPGQGLRLIYYSQIVNDFQKGDIAEGYSVSREKKESFPLTVTSAQKNPTAFYLCATQKGAGVESEQFFGPGTRLTVL.

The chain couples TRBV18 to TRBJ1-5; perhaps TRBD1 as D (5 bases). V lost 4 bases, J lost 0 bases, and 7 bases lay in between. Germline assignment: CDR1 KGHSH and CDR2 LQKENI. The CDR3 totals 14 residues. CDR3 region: CASSQQVSNQPQHF. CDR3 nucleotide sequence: TGTGCCAGCTCACAACAGGTTAGCAATCAGCCCCAGCATTTT. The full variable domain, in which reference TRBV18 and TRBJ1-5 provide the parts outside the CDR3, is NAGVMQNPRHLVRRRGQEARLRCSPMKGHSHVYWYRQLPEEGLKFMVYLQKENIIDESGMPKERFSAEFPKEGPSILRIQQVVRGDSAAYFCASSQQVSNQPQHFGDGTRLSIL.

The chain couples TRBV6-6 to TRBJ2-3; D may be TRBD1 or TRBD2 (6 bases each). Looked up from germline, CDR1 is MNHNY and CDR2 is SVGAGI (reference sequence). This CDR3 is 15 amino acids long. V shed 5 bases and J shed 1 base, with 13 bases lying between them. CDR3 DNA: TGTGCCAGCAGTCCCTTAGGGGGGCGCACAGATACGCAGTATTTT. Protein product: CASSPLGGRTDTQYF.

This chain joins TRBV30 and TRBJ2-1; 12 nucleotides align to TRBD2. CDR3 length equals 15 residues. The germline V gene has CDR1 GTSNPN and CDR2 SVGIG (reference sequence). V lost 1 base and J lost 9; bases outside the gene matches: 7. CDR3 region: CAWSDLAGGLGEQFF. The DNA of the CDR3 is TGTGCCTGGAGTGATCTAGCGGGGGGGCTTGGTGAGCAGTTCTTC.

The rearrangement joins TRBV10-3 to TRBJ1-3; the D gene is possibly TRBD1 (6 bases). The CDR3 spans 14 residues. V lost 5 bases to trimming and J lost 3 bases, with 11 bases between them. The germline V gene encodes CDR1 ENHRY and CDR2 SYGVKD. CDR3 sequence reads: CAISSQGGGNTIYF. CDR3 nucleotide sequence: TGTGCCATCAGTTCACAGGGTGGTGGAAACACCATATATTTT.

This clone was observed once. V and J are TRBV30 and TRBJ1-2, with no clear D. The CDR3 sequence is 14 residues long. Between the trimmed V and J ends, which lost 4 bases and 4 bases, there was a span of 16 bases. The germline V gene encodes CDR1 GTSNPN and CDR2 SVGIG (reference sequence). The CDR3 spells CAWTDKRFSYGYTF. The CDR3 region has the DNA TGTGCCTGGACAGACAAGCGTTTTAGCTATGGCTACACCTTC. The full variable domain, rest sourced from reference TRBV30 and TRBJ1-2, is SQTIHQWPATLVQPVGSPLSLECTVEGTSNPNLYWYRQAAGRGLQLLFYSVGIGQISSEVPQNLSASRPQDRQFILSSKKLLLSDSGFYLCAWTDKRFSYGYTFGSGTRLTVV.

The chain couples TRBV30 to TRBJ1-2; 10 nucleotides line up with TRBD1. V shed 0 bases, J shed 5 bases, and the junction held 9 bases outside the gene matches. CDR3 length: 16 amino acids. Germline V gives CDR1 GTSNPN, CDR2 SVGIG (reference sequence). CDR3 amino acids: CAWSVVGDRGFYGYTF. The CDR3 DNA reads TGTGCCTGGAGTGTAGTCGGGGACAGGGGATTTTATGGCTACACCTTC.

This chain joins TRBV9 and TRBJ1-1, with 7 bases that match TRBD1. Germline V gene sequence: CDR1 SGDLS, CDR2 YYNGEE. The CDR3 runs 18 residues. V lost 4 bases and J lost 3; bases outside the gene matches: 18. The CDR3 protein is CASSPETGRHVLDTEAFF. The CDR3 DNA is TGTGCCAGCAGCCCAGAGACAGGGCGGCATGTATTGGACACTGAAGCTTTCTTT.

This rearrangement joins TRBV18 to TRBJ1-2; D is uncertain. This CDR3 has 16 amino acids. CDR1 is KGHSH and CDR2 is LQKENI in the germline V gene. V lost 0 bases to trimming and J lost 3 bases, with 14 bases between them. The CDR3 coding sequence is TGTGCCAGCTCACCACCCCCTCTTTCGGGGTACTATGGCTACACCTTC. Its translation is CASSPPPLSGYYGYTF.

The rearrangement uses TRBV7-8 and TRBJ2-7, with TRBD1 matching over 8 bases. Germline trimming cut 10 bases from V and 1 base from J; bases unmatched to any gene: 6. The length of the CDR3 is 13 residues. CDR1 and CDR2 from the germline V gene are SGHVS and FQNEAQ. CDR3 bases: TGTGCCATCCAGGACAGGGAGTCCTACGAGCAGTACTTC. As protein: CAIQDRESYEQYF.

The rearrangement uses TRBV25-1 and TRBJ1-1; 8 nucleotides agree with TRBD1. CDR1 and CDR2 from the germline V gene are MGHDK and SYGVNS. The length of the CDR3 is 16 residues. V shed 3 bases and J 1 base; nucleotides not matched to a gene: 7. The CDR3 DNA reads TGTGCCAGCAGTGATTCGACAGGGGCCACGAACACTGAAGCTTTCTTT. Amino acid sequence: CASSDSTGATNTEAFF.

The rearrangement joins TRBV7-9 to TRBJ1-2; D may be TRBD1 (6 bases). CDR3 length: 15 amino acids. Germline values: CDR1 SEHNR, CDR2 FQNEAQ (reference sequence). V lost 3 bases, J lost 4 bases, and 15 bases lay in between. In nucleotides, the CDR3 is TGTGCCAGCAGCTTGGTTGGTCGGGACACCTATGGCTACACCTTC. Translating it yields CASSLVGRDTYGYTF.

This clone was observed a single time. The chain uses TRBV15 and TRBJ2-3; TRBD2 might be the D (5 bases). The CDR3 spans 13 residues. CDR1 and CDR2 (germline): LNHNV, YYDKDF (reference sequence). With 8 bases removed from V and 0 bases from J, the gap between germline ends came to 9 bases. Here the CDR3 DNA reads TGTGCCACCGGCAAGCGGAGCACAGATACGCAGTATTTT. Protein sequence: CATGKRSTDTQYF.

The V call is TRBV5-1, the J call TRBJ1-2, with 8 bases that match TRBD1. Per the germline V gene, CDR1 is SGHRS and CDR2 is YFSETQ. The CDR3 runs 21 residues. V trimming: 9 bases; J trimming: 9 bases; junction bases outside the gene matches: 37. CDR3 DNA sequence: TGCGCCAAGGACAGGGTTCGTATCGGGTATGCTATTGAGTACCTATTAGATAGCTACACCTTC. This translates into CAKDRVRIGYAIEYLLDSYTF.

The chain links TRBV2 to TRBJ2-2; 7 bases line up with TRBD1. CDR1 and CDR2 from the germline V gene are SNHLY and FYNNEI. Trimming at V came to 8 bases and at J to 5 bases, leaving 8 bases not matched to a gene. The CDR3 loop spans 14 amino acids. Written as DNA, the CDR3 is TGTGCCAGCCTCGCCCAGGGGGAGACCGGGGAGCTGTTTTTT. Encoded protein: CASLAQGETGELFF.

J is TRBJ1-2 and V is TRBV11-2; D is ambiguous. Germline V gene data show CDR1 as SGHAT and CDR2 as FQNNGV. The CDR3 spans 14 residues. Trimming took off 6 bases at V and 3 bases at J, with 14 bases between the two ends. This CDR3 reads CASRREPGYYGYTF. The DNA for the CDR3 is TGTGCCAGCAGGCGAGAACCGGGGTACTATGGCTACACCTTC.

CDR3 loop: CASSSQRGAYNEQFF. The CDR3 DNA is TGTGCCAGCAGCTCTCAGCGGGGGGCGTACAATGAGCAGTTCTTC. V gene TRBV5-4 combines with J gene TRBJ2-1, with 9 positions matching TRBD2. Germline assignment: CDR1 SGHNT and CDR2 YYREEE (reference sequence). The CDR3 consists of 15 residues. V trimming: 3 bases; J trimming: 4 bases; junction bases outside the gene matches: 5.

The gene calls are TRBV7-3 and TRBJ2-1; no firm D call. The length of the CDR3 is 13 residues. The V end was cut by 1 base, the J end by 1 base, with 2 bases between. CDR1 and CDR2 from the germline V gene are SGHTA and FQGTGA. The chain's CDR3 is CASSLNSYNEQFF. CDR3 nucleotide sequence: TGTGCCAGCAGCTTAAATTCCTACAATGAGCAGTTCTTC.

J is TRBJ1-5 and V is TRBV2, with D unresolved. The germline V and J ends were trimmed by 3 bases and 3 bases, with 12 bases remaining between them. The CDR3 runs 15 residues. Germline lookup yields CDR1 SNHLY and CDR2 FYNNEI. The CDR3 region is CASSDRGINNQPQHF. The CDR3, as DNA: TGTGCCAGCAGTGATCGGGGAATTAACAATCAGCCCCAGCATTTT.

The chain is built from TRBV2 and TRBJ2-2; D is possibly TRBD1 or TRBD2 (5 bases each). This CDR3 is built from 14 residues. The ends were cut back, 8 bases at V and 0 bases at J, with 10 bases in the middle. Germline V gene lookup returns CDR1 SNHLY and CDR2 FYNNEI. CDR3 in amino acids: CASDGDANTGELFF. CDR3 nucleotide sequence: TGTGCCAGCGACGGGGACGCGAACACCGGGGAGCTGTTTTTT.

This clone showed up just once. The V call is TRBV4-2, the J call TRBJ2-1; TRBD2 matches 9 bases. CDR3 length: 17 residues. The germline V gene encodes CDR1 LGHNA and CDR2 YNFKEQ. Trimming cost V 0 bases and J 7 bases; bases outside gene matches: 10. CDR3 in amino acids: CASSQERRGGRWNEQFF. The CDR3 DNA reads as TGTGCCAGCAGCCAAGAAAGGCGGGGGGGCCGATGGAATGAGCAGTTCTTC.

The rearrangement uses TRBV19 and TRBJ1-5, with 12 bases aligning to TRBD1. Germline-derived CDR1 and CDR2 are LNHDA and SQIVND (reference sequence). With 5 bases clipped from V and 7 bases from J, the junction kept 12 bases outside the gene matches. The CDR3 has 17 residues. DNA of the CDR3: TGTGCCAGTAGTGTACCCCCGGGACAGGGGGCGCGGCAGCCCCAGCATTTT. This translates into CASSVPPGQGARQPQHF.

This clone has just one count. The CDR3: CASTPSTSLAHNEQFF. The DNA for the CDR3 is TGTGCCAGCACACCCTCGACTAGTTTAGCACACAATGAGCAGTTCTTC. The rearrangement links TRBV13 to TRBJ2-1; tentative D call: TRBD2 (6 bases). The germline V gene has CDR1 PRHDT and CDR2 FYEKMQ (reference sequence). There are 16 residues in the CDR3. V lost 7 bases, J lost 5 bases, and 21 bases lay in between.

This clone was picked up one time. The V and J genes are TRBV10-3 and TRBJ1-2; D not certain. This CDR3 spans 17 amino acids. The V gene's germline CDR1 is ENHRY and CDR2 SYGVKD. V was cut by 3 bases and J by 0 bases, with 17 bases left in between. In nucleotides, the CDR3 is TGTGCCATCAGTGAATCTACGTCGAGGTTAGCTAACTATGGCTACACCTTC. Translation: CAISESTSRLANYGYTF.

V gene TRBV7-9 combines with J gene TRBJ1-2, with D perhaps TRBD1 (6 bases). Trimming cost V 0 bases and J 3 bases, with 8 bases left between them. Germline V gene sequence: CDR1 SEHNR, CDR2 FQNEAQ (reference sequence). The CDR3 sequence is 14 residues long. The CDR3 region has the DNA TGTGCCAGCAGCTTAGCGGGGGGCTACTATGGCTACACCTTC. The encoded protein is CASSLAGGYYGYTF.

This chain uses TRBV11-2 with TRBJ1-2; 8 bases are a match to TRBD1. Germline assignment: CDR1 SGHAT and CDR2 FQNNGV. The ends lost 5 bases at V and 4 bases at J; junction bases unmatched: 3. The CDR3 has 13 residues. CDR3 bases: TGTGCCAGCAGCCTCGGGACAGGCTATGGCTACACCTTC. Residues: CASSLGTGYGYTF.

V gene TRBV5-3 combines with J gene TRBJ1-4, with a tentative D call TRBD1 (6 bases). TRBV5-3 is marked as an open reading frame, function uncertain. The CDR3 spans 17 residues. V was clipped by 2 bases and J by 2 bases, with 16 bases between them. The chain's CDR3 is CARSFDRGQSTNEKLFF. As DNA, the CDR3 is TGTGCCAGAAGCTTTGATCGAGGACAGTCGACTAATGAAAAACTGTTTTTT.

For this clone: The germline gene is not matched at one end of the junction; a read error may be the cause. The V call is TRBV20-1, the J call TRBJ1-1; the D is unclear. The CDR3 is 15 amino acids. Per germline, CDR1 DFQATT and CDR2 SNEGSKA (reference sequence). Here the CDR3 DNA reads TGCAGTGCTAGTTTTCCCTTTTTGGGGAACGCTGAAGCTTTCTTT. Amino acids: CSASFPFLGNAEAFF.

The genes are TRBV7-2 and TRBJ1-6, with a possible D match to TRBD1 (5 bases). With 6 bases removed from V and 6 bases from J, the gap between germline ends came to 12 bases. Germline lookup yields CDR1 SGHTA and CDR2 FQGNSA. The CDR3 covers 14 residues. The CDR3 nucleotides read TGTGCCAGCAGTCGGGACGGCACTAATTCACCCCTCCACTTT. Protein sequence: CASSRDGTNSPLHF.